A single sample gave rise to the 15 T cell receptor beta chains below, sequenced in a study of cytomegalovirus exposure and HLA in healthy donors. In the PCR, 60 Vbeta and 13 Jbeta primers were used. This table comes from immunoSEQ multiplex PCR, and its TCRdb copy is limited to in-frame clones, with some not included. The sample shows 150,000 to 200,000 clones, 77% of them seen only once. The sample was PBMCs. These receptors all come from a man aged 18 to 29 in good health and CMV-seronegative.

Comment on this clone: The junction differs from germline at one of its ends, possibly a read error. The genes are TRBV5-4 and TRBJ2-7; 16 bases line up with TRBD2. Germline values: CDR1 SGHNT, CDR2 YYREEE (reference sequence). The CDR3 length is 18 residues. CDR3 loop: CASSLPFGTSGRAYEQHF. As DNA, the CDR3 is TGTGCCAGCAGCTTGCCCTTTGGGACTAGCGGGAGGGCCTACGAGCAGCACTTC.

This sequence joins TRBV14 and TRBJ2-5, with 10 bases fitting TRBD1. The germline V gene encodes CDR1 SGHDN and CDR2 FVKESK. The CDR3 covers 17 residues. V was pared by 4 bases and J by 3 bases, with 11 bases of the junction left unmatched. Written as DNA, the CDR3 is TGTGCCAGCAGCCGCGGACAGGGGGGAAGTCAGAAAGAGACCCAGTACTTC. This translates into CASSRGQGGSQKETQYF.

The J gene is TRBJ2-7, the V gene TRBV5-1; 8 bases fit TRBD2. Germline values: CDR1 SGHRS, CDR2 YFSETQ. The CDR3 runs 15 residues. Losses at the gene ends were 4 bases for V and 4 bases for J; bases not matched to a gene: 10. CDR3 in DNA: TGCGCCAGCAGCCTCGGTGGGACTAGTCTTTACGAGCAGTACTTC. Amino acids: CASSLGGTSLYEQYF.

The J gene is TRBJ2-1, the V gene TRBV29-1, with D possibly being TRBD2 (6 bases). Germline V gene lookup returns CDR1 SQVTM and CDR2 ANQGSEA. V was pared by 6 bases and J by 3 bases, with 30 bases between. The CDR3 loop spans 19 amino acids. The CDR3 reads CSVNLGLSRRFLIYNEQFF. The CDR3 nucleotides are TGCAGCGTAAATTTGGGACTCTCCAGGCGGTTCCTGATCTACAATGAGCAGTTCTTC.

CDR3 loop: CASSVLAGTRSGYTF. CDR3 bases: TGTGCCAGCAGTGTGCTAGCCGGGACAAGGTCAGGCTACACCTTC. J is TRBJ1-2 and V is TRBV6-1; tentatively, D is TRBD1 (6 bases). V gave up 4 bases and J gave up 8 bases, with 20 bases separating them. The CDR3 is 15 residues long. Germline V lookup: CDR1 MNHNS, CDR2 SASEGT.

The CDR3 spells CATTGGMNEKLFF. The CDR3 DNA is TGTGCCACCACGGGGGGTATGAATGAAAAACTGTTTTTT. V usage is TRBV10-3 and J usage is TRBJ1-4, with TRBD1 as a possible D gene (5 bases). The CDR3 has 13 residues. The germline gives CDR1 ENHRY, CDR2 SYGVKD. V was shortened by 10 bases and J by 5 bases, with 14 bases between the two germline ends.

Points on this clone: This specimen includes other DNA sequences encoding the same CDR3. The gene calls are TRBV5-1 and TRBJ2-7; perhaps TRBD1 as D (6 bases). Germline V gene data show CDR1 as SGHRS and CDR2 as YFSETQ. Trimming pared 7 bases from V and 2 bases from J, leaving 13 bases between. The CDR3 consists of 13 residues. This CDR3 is CASQGQSAYEQYF. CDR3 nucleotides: TGCGCCAGCCAGGGGCAGTCGGCCTACGAGCAGTACTTC.

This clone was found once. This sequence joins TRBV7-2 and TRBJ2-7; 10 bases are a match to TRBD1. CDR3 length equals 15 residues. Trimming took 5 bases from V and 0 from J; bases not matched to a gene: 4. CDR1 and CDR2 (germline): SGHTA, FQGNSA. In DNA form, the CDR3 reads TGTGCCAGCAGCACCGACAGGGGGCACTCCTACGAGCAGTACTTC. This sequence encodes CASSTDRGHSYEQYF.

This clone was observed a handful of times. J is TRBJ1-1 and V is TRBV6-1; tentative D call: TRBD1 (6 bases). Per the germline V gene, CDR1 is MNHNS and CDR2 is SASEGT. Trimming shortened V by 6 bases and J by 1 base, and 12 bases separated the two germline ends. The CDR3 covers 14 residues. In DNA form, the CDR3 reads TGTGCCAGCAGGACAGGAAATAAGAACACTGAAGCTTTCTTT. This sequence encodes CASRTGNKNTEAFF.

The CDR3 region has the DNA TGTGCCATCATGACTAGCGGTTCCTACGAGCAGTACTTC. The encoded protein is CAIMTSGSYEQYF. The rearrangement uses TRBV10-3 and TRBJ2-5; 9 nucleotides match TRBD2. Matching the DNA end better, TRBJ2-7 makes the J call doubtful. CDR3 size: 13 residues. The germline V gene has CDR1 ENHRY and CDR2 SYGVKD.

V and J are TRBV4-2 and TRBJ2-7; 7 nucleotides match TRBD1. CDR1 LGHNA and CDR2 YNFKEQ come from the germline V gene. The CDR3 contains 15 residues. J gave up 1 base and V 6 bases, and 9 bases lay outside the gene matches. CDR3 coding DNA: TGTGCCAGCAGTCAAACCGGGGACAGTTCCTACGAGCAGTACTTC. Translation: CASSQTGDSSYEQYF.

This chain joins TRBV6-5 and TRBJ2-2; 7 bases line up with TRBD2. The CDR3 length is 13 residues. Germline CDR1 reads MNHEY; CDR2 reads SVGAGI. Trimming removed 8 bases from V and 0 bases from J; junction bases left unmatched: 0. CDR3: CASGGANTGELFF. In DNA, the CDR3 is TGTGCCAGCGGGGGGGCGAACACCGGGGAGCTGTTTTTT.

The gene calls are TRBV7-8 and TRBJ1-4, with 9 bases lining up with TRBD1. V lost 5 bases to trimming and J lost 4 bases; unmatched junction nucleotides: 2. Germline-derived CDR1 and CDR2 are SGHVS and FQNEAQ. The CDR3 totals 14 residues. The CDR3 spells CASSRGQGNEKLFF. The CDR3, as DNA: TGTGCCAGCAGCCGGGGACAGGGTAATGAAAAACTGTTTTTT.

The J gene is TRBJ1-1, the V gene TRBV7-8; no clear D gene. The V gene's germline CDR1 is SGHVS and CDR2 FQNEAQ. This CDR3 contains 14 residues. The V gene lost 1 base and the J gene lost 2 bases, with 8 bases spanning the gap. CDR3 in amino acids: CASSLDPGNTEAFF. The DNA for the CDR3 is TGTGCCAGCAGCTTAGATCCGGGAAACACTGAAGCTTTCTTT. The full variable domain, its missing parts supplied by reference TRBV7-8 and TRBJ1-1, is GAGVSQSPRYKVAKRGQDVALRCDPISGHVSLFWYQQALGQGPEFLTYFQNEAQLDKSGLPSDRFFAERPEGSVSTLKIQRTQQEDSAVYLCASSLDPGNTEAFFGQGTRLTVV.

CDR3 DNA: TGTGCCAGTAGTGTCCGCACAGTTCTCAGGGTAGGGCAGCCCCAGCATTTT. Its translation is CASSVRTVLRVGQPQHF. The chain links TRBV19 to TRBJ1-5; possible D gene TRBD1, 5 bases. V was shortened by 5 bases and J by 7 bases, with 24 bases between the two germline ends. The V gene's germline CDR1 is LNHDA and CDR2 SQIVND (reference sequence). The CDR3 has 17 amino acids.